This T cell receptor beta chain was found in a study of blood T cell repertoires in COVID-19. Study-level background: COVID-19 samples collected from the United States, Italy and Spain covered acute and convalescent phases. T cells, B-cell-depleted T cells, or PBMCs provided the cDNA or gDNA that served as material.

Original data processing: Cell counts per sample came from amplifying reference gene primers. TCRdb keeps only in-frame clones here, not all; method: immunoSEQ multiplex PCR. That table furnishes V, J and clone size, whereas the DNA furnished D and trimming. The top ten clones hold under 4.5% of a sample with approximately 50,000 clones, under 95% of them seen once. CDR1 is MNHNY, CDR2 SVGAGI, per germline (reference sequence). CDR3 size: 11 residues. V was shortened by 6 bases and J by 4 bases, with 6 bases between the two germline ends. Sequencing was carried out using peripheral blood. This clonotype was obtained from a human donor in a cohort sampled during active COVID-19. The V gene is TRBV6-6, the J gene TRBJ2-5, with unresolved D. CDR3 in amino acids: CASSHGETQYF. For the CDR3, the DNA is TGTGCCAGCAGCCACGGAGAGACCCAGTACTTC.